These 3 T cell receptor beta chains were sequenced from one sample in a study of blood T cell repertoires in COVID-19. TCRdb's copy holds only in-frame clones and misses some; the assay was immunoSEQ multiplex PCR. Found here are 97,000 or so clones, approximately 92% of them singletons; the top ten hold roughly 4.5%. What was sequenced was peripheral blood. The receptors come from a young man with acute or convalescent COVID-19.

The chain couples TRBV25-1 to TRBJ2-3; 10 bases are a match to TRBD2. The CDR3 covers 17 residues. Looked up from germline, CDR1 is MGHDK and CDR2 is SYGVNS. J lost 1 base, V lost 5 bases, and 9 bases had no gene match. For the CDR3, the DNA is TGTGCCAGCAGTCCAAGCGGGAGGGGCAAGGGCACAGATACGCAGTATTTT. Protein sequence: CASSPSGRGKGTDTQYF.

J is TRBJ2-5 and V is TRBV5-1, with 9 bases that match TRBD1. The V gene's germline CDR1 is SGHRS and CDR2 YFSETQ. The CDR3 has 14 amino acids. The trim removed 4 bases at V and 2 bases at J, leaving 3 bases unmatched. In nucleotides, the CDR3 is TGCGCCAGCAGCCCAGGACAGGGGCAAGAGACCCAGTACTTC. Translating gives CASSPGQGQETQYF.

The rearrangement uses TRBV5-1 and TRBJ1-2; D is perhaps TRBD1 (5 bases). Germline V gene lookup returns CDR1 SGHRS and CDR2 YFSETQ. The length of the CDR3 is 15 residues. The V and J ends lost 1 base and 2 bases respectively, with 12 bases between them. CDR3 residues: CASSLYGTQNYGYTF. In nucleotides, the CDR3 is TGCGCCAGCAGCTTGTACGGGACTCAGAACTATGGCTACACCTTC. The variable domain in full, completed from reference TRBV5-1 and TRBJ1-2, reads KAGVTQTPRYLIKTRGQQVTLSCSPISGHRSVSWYQQTPGQGLQFLFEYFSETQRNKGNFPGRFSGRQFSNSRSEMNVSTLELGDSALYLCASSLYGTQNYGYTFGSGTRLTVV.